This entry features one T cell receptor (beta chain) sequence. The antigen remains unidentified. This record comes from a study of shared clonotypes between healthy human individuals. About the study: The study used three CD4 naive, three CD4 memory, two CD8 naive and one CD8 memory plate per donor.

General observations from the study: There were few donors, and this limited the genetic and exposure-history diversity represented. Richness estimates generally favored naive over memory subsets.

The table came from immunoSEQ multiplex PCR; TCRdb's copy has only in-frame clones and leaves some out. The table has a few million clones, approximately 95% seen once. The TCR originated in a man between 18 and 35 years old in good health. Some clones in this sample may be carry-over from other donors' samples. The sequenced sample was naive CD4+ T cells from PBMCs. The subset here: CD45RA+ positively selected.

CDR3 sequence: CASTFDRAGANVLTF. CDR3 DNA: TGTGCCAGCACATTTGACAGGGCCGGGGCCAACGTCCTGACTTTC. V gene TRBV28 combines with J gene TRBJ2-6, with TRBD1 matching 7 bases. J was trimmed by 4 bases and V by 7 bases; bases with no gene match: 7. Germline V lookup: CDR1 MDHEN, CDR2 SYDVKM. The CDR3 has 15 amino acids.